This T cell receptor (beta chain) originates from a study of T cells in Graves' hyperthyroidism and ophthalmopathy. TCR beta CDR3 regions were amplified from RNA transcripts. When the TCR CDR3 underwent first-round RT-PCR, the HTBI primer set was used. MiXCR was run by TCRdb on the multiplex PCR reads, yielding one entry per CDR3 protein. The data hold about 46,000 distinct CDR3 sequences, with 49% observed a single time. A patient was excluded if there was uncontrolled infection, other autoimmune disease, pregnancy or lactation. Diagnosis relied on clinical symptoms, serum thyroxine and TRAb, thyroid ultrasound and orbital computed tomography. This clonotype was seen many times. Its target is unknown. General study points: Most clonotypes that expanded in the thyroid above 0.001 also showed up in blood. Classification by a 13 V-J model distinguished ophthalmopathy from stable hyperthyroidism.

The CDR3 sequence is 14 residues long. V lost 0 bases, J lost 9 bases, and 10 bases lay in between. The V gene's germline CDR1 is SGDLS and CDR2 YYNGEE. This receptor was identified in a woman between 50 and 59 years old with Graves' hyperthyroidism. The sample was peripheral blood or thyroid tissue (not recorded which). This chain connects TRBV9 to TRBJ1-6; no clear D. The CDR3 is CASSVGWGGSPLHF. The CDR3 bases are TGTGCCAGCAGCGTAGGCTGGGGAGGTTCACCCCTCCACTTT.